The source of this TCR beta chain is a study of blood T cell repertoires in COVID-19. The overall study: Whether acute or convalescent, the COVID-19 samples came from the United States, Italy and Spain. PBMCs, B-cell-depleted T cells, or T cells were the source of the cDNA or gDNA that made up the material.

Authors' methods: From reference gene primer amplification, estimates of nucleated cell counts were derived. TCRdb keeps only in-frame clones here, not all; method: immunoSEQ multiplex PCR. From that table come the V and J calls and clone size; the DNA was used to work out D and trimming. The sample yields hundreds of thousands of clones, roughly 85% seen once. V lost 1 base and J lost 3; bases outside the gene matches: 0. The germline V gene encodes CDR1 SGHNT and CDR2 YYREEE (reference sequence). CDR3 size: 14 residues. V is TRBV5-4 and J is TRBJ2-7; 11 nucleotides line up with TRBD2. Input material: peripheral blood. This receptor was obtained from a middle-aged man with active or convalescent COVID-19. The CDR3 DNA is TGTGCCAGCAGCTTGACTAGCGGGAGCTACGAGCAGTACTTC. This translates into CASSLTSGSYEQYF.